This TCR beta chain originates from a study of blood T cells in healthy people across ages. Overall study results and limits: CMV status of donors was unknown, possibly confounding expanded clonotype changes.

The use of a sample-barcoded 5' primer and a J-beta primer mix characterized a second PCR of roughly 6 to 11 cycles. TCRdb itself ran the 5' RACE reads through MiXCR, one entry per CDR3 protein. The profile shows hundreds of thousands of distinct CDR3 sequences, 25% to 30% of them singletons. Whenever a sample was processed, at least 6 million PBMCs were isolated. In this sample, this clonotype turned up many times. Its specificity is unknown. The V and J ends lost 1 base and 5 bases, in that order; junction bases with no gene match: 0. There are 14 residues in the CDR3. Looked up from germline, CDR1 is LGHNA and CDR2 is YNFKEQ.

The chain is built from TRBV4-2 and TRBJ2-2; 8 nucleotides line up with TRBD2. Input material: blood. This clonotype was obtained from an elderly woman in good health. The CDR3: CASSQGGGTGELFF. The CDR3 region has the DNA TGTGCCAGCAGCCAAGGCGGGGGGACCGGGGAGCTGTTTTTT.